This T cell receptor (beta chain) was sequenced during a study of blood T cell repertoires in COVID-19. About the study: Whether acute or convalescent, the COVID-19 samples came from the United States, Italy and Spain. Sample material is recorded as cDNA or gDNA derived from T cells, B-cell-depleted T cells, or PBMCs.

In the authors' workflow: Amplification of reference gene primers was used by the study to estimate nucleated cell counts. Using immunoSEQ multiplex PCR, the repertoire was profiled, and TCRdb retains in-frame clones only, with some absent. Clone size and the V and J calls come from that table; the DNA yielded D and trimming. The sample has 200,000 to 300,000 clones; approximately 86% are singletons. This CDR3 has 15 amino acids. V gave up 4 bases and J gave up 2 bases; unmatched junction bases: 7. Germline V CDR1 and CDR2: SGHTA, FQGNSA. Sequencing used peripheral blood. The chain recombines TRBV7-2 with TRBJ2-5; 7 positions agree with TRBD1. The origin of this receptor is a human donor in a cohort sampled during active COVID-19. This chain's CDR3 is CASSSSPGQQETQYF. The CDR3 region has the DNA TGTGCCAGCAGCTCGTCGCCGGGACAGCAAGAGACCCAGTACTTC.